These 22 T cell receptor beta chains share one sample of origin, sequenced in a study of T and B cells in COVID-19 patients. Multiplex PCR with BIOMED2 TRB-A/B primer pools amplified TRB rearrangements. TCRdb ran MiXCR on the multiplex PCR reads and lists one entry per CDR3 protein. The sample has about 15,000 distinct CDR3 sequences, roughly 29% seen once. Blood genomic DNA input for TRB amplification was about 250-550 ng. The source material was blood. These receptors were collected from a human donor who had recovered from COVID-19.

With respect to this clonotype: This clone may be a read error of a much larger clone one base away. The J gene is TRBJ2-1, the V gene TRBV12-3 or TRBV12-4; 11 nucleotides align to TRBD2. Trimming cost V 8 bases and J 4 bases; bases outside gene matches: 1. This CDR3 comprises 13 residues. The CDR3 region has the DNA TGTGCCAGCGGGACTAGCGGTTACAATGAGCAGTTCTTC. Translating it yields CASGTSGYNEQFF.

This rearrangement joins TRBV19 to TRBJ2-3, with TRBD2 matching 9 bases. Germline CDR1 is LNHDA and CDR2 is SQIVND (reference sequence). Trimming removed 3 bases from V and 0 bases from J; junction bases left unmatched: 4. CDR3 length equals 16 residues. CDR3 sequence: CASSMGLAPSTDTQYF. The CDR3 DNA sequence: TGTGCCAGTAGTATGGGACTAGCACCTAGCACAGATACGCAGTATTTT.

This clonotype occurred a few times. The chain couples TRBV5-1 to TRBJ1-1; D call uncertain. V lost 9 bases, J lost 4 bases, and 16 bases lay in between. This CDR3 has 13 amino acids. Germline CDR1 SGHRS, CDR2 YFSETQ. CDR3 nucleotide sequence: TGCGCCACCTCGACTGTATTGGGCACTGAAGCTTTCTTT. It specifies CATSTVLGTEAFF.

The rearrangement joins TRBV7-2 to TRBJ2-7; 8 nucleotides line up with TRBD1. From germline, CDR1 is SGHTA and CDR2 FQGNSA. Losses at the gene ends were 5 bases for V and 2 bases for J; bases not matched to a gene: 11. The CDR3 is made up of 16 amino acids. The CDR3 DNA is TGTGCCAGCAGCCAATTCGGACAGGGTGTTGCCTACGAGCAGTACTTC. This translates into CASSQFGQGVAYEQYF.

This clonotype appeared a few times. J is TRBJ1-1 and V is TRBV12-3 or TRBV12-4; D call uncertain. V lost 3 bases and J 7 bases, leaving 6 bases between the germline ends. This CDR3 has 11 residues. CDR3: CASSFGVEAFF. DNA for the CDR3: TGTGCCAGCAGTTTTGGGGTTGAAGCTTTCTTT.

In its sample, this clonotype was seen many times. V and J are TRBV15 and TRBJ2-5; D gene uncertain. The CDR3 is made up of 12 amino acids. V shed 3 bases and J shed 3 bases, with 5 bases lying between them. Germline CDR1 reads LNHNV; CDR2 reads YYDKDF (reference sequence). The CDR3 sequence is CATSSRKETQYF. Written as DNA, the CDR3 is TGTGCCACCAGCAGCCGAAAAGAGACCCAGTACTTC.

The gene calls are TRBV19 and TRBJ2-7, with D perhaps TRBD1 (6 bases). The V and J ends lost 4 bases and 4 bases respectively, with 14 bases between them. In germline, CDR1 is LNHDA, CDR2 SQIVND (reference sequence). This CDR3 has 14 amino acids. Here the CDR3 DNA reads TGTGCCAGTAGTAGAGGGCGGACAGCTTACGAGCAGTACTTC. Amino acid sequence: CASSRGRTAYEQYF. The full variable domain, rest sourced from reference TRBV19 and TRBJ2-7, is DGGITQSPKYLFRKEGQNVTLSCEQNLNHDAMYWYRQDPGQGLRLIYYSQIVNDFQKGDIAEGYSVSREKKESFPLTVTSAQKNPTAFYLCASSRGRTAYEQYFGPGTRLTVT.

This clonotype appeared a few times. V and J are TRBV12-3 or TRBV12-4 and TRBJ2-7; 8 positions match TRBD2. V lost 2 bases, J lost 3 bases, and 6 bases stayed unmatched. The CDR3 extends over 15 amino acids. CDR3 loop: CASSLRGSGSYEQYF. CDR3 in DNA: TGTGCCAGCAGTTTAAGGGGAAGCGGGAGCTACGAGCAGTACTTC.

By frequency in the sample, this clonotype is medium-sized. The chain has TRBV29-1 and TRBJ2-7; D not certain. CDR1 SQVTM and CDR2 ANQGSEA come from the germline V gene. Trimming stripped 4 bases from V and 2 bases from J, with 6 bases between. This CDR3 has 11 amino acids. The CDR3 DNA reads TGCAGCGTTGGACATCCCTACGAGCAGTACTTC. Protein product: CSVGHPYEQYF.

This clonotype was seen only a few times. CDR3 amino acids: CASTIGSGAFDEQFF. The CDR3 DNA reads TGTGCCAGCACCATTGGATCGGGGGCATTCGATGAGCAGTTCTTC. This sequence joins TRBV6-2 or TRBV6-3 and TRBJ2-1; perhaps D is TRBD1 or TRBD2 (6 bases each). The CDR3 is made up of 15 amino acids. The germline V and J ends were trimmed by 7 bases and 8 bases, with 21 bases remaining between them. Germline CDR1 is MNHEY and CDR2 is SVGEGT.

This clonotype was seen more than once but under ten times. The chain links TRBV6-4 to TRBJ2-1, with 12 bases that match TRBD2. Trimming at V came to 2 bases and at J to 7 bases, leaving 0 bases not matched to a gene. The germline V gene has CDR1 MRHNA and CDR2 SNTAGT. The CDR3 sequence is 14 residues long. In nucleotides, the CDR3 is TGTGCCAGCAGTGACGGGACTAGCGGGAATGAGCAGTTCTTC. Residues: CASSDGTSGNEQFF.

This clonotype showed up just a few times. The rearrangement uses TRBV6-2 or TRBV6-3 and TRBJ2-7; no definite D call. Germline V gene lookup returns CDR1 MNHEY and CDR2 SVGEGT. V shed 2 bases and J shed 3 bases, with 14 bases lying between them. The CDR3 covers 15 residues. The DNA of the CDR3 is TGTGCCAGCAGTTACGGGCTCCGGAATCTCTACGAGCAGTACTTC. Its translation: CASSYGLRNLYEQYF.

This clonotype was seen only a few times. The chain joins TRBV12-3 or TRBV12-4 to TRBJ2-7, with TRBD2 matching over 11 bases. Germline trimming cut 4 bases from V and 0 bases from J; bases unmatched to any gene: 5. CDR3 length equals 16 residues. CDR3 nucleotides: TGTGCCAGCAGTTCCCCTAGCGGGGGGACCTCCTACGAGCAGTACTTC. Protein sequence: CASSSPSGGTSYEQYF.

This clonotype appeared a few times. This chain joins TRBV19 and TRBJ1-1; unclear D gene. CDR3 length equals 14 residues. The V end lost 3 bases, the J end lost 4 bases, and 12 bases lay between the germline ends. Looked up from germline, CDR1 is LNHDA and CDR2 is SQIVND (reference sequence). CDR3 protein: CASSIREGGTEAFF. The CDR3 DNA is TGTGCCAGTAGTATTCGGGAGGGAGGCACTGAAGCTTTCTTT.

The genes are TRBV5-4 and TRBJ2-5; 9 nucleotides line up with TRBD2. Unmatched junction bases numbered 10, after V lost 5 bases and J lost 5 bases. The V gene's germline CDR1 is SGHNT and CDR2 YYREEE (reference sequence). CDR3 length equals 15 residues. CDR3 in amino acids: CASSYSGSRHETQYF. DNA for the CDR3: TGTGCCAGCAGTTATAGCGGGAGTCGACATGAGACCCAGTACTTC.

The chain recombines TRBV27 with TRBJ2-1, with TRBD2 identical over 7 bases. Germline CDR1 MNHEY, CDR2 SMNVEV (reference sequence). CDR3 size: 16 residues. With V trimmed by 4 bases and J by 0 bases, 6 bases remained unmatched. The DNA of the CDR3 is TGTGCCAGCAGTTCCTATAGCGGGCTCTCCTACAATGAGCAGTTCTTC. This sequence encodes CASSSYSGLSYNEQFF.

The V call is TRBV6-1, the J call TRBJ2-7, with D unclear. The germline CDR1 and CDR2 sequences are MNHNS and SASEGT. This CDR3 is built from 11 residues. V dropped 11 bases and J dropped 3 bases, with 11 bases sitting between them. The CDR3 loop reads CAVLVLYEQYF. The CDR3 DNA sequence: TGTGCCGTCCTCGTCCTCTACGAGCAGTACTTC.

This clonotype was recorded at least ten times. The chain employs TRBV5-5 and TRBJ1-4, with D unresolved. CDR3 length: 14 amino acids. Germline V gene data show CDR1 as SGHKS and CDR2 as YYEKEE (reference sequence). V was cut by 0 bases and J by 0 bases, with 3 bases left in between. CDR3 nucleotide sequence: TGTGCCAGCAGCTTGGCAGCAACTAATGAAAAACTGTTTTTT. Protein: CASSLAATNEKLFF.

The V gene is TRBV19, the J gene TRBJ1-2; D possibly corresponds to TRBD1 (6 bases). The V gene's germline CDR1 is LNHDA and CDR2 SQIVND (reference sequence). The CDR3 loop spans 11 amino acids. V shed 10 bases and J shed 8 bases, with 14 bases lying between them. CDR3 in DNA: TGTGCCACCGAGGGGGACTTGGGCTACACCTTC. As protein: CATEGDLGYTF.

On this clonotype: This could be a read error, since a much larger clone is one nucleotide away. The chain employs TRBV15 and TRBJ2-1, with 11 bases matching TRBD1. Germline V gene lookup returns CDR1 LNHNV and CDR2 YYDKDF (reference sequence). The CDR3 consists of 16 residues. CDR3 bases: TGTGCCACCATCAGAGTGGGGGACAGGGGGAACAAGGAGCAGTTCTTC. Encoded protein: CATIRVGDRGNKEQFF.

DNA of the CDR3: TGTGCCACCAGTCACGCGGGAGTAACAATGACGGAGCAGTTCTTC. It translates to CATSHAGVTMTEQFF. The chain has TRBV24-1 and TRBJ2-1, with 7 bases lining up with TRBD2. V lost 6 bases, J lost 10 bases, and 14 bases stayed unmatched. Germline values: CDR1 KGHDR, CDR2 SFDVKD. CDR3 length: 15 residues.

The rearrangement joins TRBV4-1 to TRBJ2-5, with TRBD2 as a possible D gene (5 bases). The CDR3 is 16 amino acids. Germline loops: CDR1 MGHRA, CDR2 YSYEKL. V gave up 1 base and J gave up 5 bases, with 17 bases separating them. The CDR3 bases are TGCGCCAGCAGCCAAGGGGATATGGGAGCTACTGAGACCCAGTACTTC. Its translation: CASSQGDMGATETQYF.